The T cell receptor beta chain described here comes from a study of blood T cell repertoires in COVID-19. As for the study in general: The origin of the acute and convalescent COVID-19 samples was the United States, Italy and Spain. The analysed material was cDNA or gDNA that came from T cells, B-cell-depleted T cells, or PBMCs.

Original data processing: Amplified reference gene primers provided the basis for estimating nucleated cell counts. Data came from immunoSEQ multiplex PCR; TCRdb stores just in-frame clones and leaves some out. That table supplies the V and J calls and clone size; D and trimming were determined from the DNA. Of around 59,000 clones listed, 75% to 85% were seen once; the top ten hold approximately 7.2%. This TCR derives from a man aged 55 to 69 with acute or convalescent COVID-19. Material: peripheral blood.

CDR3 protein: CASSLVGGPNRGNDEKLFF. DNA for the CDR3: TGCGCCAGCAGCTTGGTTGGCGGGCCCAACAGGGGAAACGATGAAAAACTGTTTTTT. This chain connects TRBV5-1 to TRBJ1-4; TRBD1 matches 7 bases. CDR3 length equals 19 residues. CDR1 is SGHRS, CDR2 YFSETQ, per germline. V was pared by 0 bases and J by 6 bases, with 17 bases of the junction left unmatched.